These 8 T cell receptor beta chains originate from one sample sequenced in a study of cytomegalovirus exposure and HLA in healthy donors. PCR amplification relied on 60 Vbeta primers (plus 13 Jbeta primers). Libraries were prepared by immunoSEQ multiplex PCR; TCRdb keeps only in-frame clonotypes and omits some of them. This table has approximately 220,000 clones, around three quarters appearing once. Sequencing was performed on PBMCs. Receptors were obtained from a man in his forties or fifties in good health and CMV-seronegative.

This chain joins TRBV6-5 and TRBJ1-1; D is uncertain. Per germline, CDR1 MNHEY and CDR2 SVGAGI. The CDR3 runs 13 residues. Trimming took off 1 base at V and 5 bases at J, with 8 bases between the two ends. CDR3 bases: TGTGCCAGCAGTTACTTCGCGGGGACTGAAGCTTTCTTT. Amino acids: CASSYFAGTEAFF.

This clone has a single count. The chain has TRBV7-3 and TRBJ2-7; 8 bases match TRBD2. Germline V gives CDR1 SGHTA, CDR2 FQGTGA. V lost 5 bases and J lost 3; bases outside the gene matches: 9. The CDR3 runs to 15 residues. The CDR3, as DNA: TGTGCCAGCAGCCCGGTGGCTAGCGGGCTCTACGAGCAGTACTTC. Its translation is CASSPVASGLYEQYF.

CDR3 amino acids: CASSQVVGDNTEAFF. The CDR3 bases are TGCGCCAGCAGCCAAGTGGTAGGGGATAACACTGAAGCTTTCTTT. The chain uses TRBV4-1 and TRBJ1-1; perhaps TRBD1 as D (5 bases). Trimming took 1 base from V and 2 from J, leaving 11 bases between them. Germline V gives CDR1 MGHRA, CDR2 YSYEKL. The CDR3 sequence is 15 residues long.

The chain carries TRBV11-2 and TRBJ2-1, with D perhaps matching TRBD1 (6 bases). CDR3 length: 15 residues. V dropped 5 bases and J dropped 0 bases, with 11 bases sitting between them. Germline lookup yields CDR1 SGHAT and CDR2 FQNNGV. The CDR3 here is CASSPDRSSYNEQFF. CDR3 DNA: TGTGCCAGCAGCCCCGACAGGTCCTCCTACAATGAGCAGTTCTTC.

CDR3 loop: CASSLTFEGAEETQYF. The CDR3 DNA reads TGTGCCAGCAGCCTCACGTTTGAGGGAGCTGAAGAGACCCAGTACTTC. This chain connects TRBV7-9 to TRBJ2-5; possible D gene TRBD2, 5 bases. The length of the CDR3 is 16 residues. The V gene's germline CDR1 is SEHNR and CDR2 FQNEAQ (reference sequence). V was pared by 5 bases and J by 3 bases, with 19 bases between.

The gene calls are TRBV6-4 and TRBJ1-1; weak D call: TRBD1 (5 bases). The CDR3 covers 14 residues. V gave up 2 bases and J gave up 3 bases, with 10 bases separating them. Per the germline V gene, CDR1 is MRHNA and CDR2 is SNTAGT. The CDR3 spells CASSDLGGDTEAFF. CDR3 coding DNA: TGTGCCAGCAGTGACCTTGGGGGGGACACTGAAGCTTTCTTT.

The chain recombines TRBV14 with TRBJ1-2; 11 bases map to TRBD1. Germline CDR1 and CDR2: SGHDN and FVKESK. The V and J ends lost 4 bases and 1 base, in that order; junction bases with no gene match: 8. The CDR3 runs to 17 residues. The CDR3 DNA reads TGTGCCAGCAGCCGAGGACAGGGGGCTTCGCGTAACTATGGCTACACCTTC. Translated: CASSRGQGASRNYGYTF.

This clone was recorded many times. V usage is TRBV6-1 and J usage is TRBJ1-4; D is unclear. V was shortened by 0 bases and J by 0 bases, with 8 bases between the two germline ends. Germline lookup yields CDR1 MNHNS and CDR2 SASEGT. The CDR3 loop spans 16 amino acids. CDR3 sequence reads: CASSEAPGPTNEKLFF. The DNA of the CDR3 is TGTGCCAGCAGTGAAGCGCCGGGTCCAACTAATGAAAAACTGTTTTTT.